These T cell receptor beta chains were read from a single sample in a study of T-cell memory formation after mild COVID-19. TCRdb ran MiXCR on the 5' RACE reads and lists one entry per CDR3 protein. This table has roughly 400,000 distinct CDR3 sequences, around 24% appearing once. Sequencing was performed on PBMCs or a T cell subset sorted from them (not recorded which). The receptors originated from an adult woman who had mild COVID-19 (a few samples of this study predate the infection). Cell type and time point are not known. CDR3s include the opening cysteine and the closing phenylalanine or tryptophan. A D gene is named only where the DNA matches it firmly. Only some rows state a clone size, as once, few, many or a class for expanded clones.

v_gene	d_gene	abundance	j_gene	CDR3nt	CDR3aa
TRBV29-1	TRBD2	many	TRBJ2-2	TGCAGCGCCGTAGCGGGGGGAAACACCGGGGAGCTGTTTTTT	CSAVAGGNTGELFF
TRBV5-1	TRBD1	-	TRBJ2-5	TGCGCCAGCAGCACTCGACAGGGACGGAAGACCCAGTACTTC	CASSTRQGRKTQYF
TRBV4-3	-	few	TRBJ1-3	TGCGCCAGCAGCCAAGACATGATTAGCTCTGGAAACACCATATATTTT	CASSQDMISSGNTIYF
TRBV11-2	TRBD1	few	TRBJ1-1	TGTGCCAGCAGCGTAGACAGGGGTAGTCGAGCTTTCTTT	CASSVDRGSRAFF
TRBV20-1	-	-	TRBJ1-2	TGCAGTGCTAGGTCCCTTCGCGGGGCGTATGGCTACACCTTC	CSARSLRGAYGYTF
TRBV5-1	TRBD2	-	TRBJ2-5	TGCGCCAGCAGCGCGGGACTAGCGGAACAAGAGACCCAGTACTTC	CASSAGLAEQETQYF
TRBV5-1	TRBD1	-	TRBJ2-7	TGCGCCAGCAGCTTGGGGGGACAGGGGATTTACGAGCAGTACTTC	CASSLGGQGIYEQYF
TRBV3-1	TRBD1	-	TRBJ1-4	TGTGCCAGCAGCCGTGGCTTCCGGGACAGCAATGAAAAACTGTTTTTT	CASSRGFRDSNEKLFF
TRBV19	TRBD2	-	TRBJ2-1	TGTGCCAGTAGTATAGGAGCGGGGGGCCGGAGGGAGCAGTTCTTC	CASSIGAGGRREQFF
TRBV24-1	TRBD1	few	TRBJ2-2	TGTGCCACCAGTGCCTTGGGGACAGGGGGGACCGGGGAGCTGTTTTTT	CATSALGTGGTGELFF
TRBV12-3/TRBV12-4	-	few	TRBJ2-6	TGTGCCAGCAGTCCAGAGGCCAACGTCCTGACTTTC	CASSPEANVLTF
TRBV6-5	-	-	TRBJ1-5	TGTGCCAGCAGTTACCGAACAGGCACCAATCAGCCCCAGCATTTT	CASSYRTGTNQPQHF
TRBV5-1	TRBD1	-	TRBJ2-5	TGCGCCAGCAGCAAAAAAATCGGGACAGTCCAAGAGACCCAGTACTTC	CASSKKIGTVQETQYF
TRBV12-3/TRBV12-4	-	few	TRBJ2-7	TGTGCCAGCAGTTCAGGCGTTTCCTACGAGCAGTACTTC	CASSSGVSYEQYF